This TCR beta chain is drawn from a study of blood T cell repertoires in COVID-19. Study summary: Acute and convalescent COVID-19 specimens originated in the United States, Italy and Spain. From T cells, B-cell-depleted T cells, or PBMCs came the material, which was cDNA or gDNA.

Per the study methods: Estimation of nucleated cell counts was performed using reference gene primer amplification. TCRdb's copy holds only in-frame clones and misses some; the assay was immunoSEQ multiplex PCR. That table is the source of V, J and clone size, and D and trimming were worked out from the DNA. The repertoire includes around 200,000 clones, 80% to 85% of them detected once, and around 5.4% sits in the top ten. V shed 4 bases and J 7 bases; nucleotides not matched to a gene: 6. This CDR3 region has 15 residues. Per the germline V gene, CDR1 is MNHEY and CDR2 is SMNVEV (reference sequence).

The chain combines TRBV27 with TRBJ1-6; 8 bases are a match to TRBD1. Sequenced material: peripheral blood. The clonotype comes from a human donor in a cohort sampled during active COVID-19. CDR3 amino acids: CASSSDRGINSPLHF. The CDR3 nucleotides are TGTGCCAGCAGTTCAGACAGGGGAATAAATTCACCCCTCCACTTT.